Listed here are 11 T cell receptor beta chains from one sample, sequenced in a study of cytomegalovirus exposure and HLA in healthy donors. Some clones are missing from TCRdb's copy, which holds only in-frame ones; the method was immunoSEQ multiplex PCR. The data contain approximately 160,000 clones, 86% of them singletons. The sample comprised PBMCs. The receptors originated from a woman between 18 and 29 years old in good health and CMV-seronegative.

The chain couples TRBV27 to TRBJ2-1, with D tentatively TRBD1 (6 bases). The CDR3 is 15 residues long. The V and J ends lost 6 bases and 10 bases respectively, with 22 bases between them. CDR1 MNHEY and CDR2 SMNVEV come from the germline V gene (reference sequence). This CDR3 is CASRSKQGSHREQFF. DNA for the CDR3: TGTGCCAGCAGGTCCAAACAGGGATCTCATCGGGAGCAGTTCTTC.

The rearrangement uses TRBV19 and TRBJ2-1; weak D call: TRBD2 (6 bases). The V and J ends lost 4 bases and 10 bases respectively, with 11 bases between them. This CDR3 region has 12 residues. The germline V gene encodes CDR1 LNHDA and CDR2 SQIVND (reference sequence). The CDR3 bases are TGTGCCAGTAGTACCGGGAGACCCGAGCAGTTCTTC. Its translation: CASSTGRPEQFF. Full variable domain (remainder filled in from reference TRBV19 and TRBJ2-1): DGGITQSPKYLFRKEGQNVTLSCEQNLNHDAMYWYRQDPGQGLRLIYYSQIVNDFQKGDIAEGYSVSREKKESFPLTVTSAQKNPTAFYLCASSTGRPEQFFGPGTRLTVL.

The chain recombines TRBV4-1 with TRBJ1-1, with D possibly TRBD1 on 5 matching bases. The CDR3 loop spans 13 amino acids. Looked up from germline, CDR1 is MGHRA and CDR2 is YSYEKL. The V and J ends lost 0 bases and 5 bases respectively, with 7 bases between them. This CDR3 reads CASSQDKGTEAFF. CDR3 nucleotide sequence: TGCGCCAGCAGCCAAGACAAGGGGACTGAAGCTTTCTTT.

This rearrangement joins TRBV19 to TRBJ1-1; TRBD1 might be the D (5 bases). V was shortened by 5 bases and J by 4 bases, with 14 bases between the two germline ends. The CDR3 loop spans 14 amino acids. Per the germline V gene, CDR1 is LNHDA and CDR2 is SQIVND (reference sequence). The CDR3 loop reads CASSVLMGGTEAFF. The CDR3 region has the DNA TGTGCCAGTAGTGTCCTTATGGGGGGCACTGAAGCTTTCTTT.

This chain joins TRBV5-1 and TRBJ1-2; possible D gene TRBD1, 5 bases. CDR1 is SGHRS, CDR2 YFSETQ, per germline. V was pared by 4 bases and J by 4 bases, with 17 bases between. This CDR3 is built from 15 residues. In DNA, the CDR3 is TGCGCCAGCAGCCGGGGGACGGAAGCCCTCTATGGCTACACCTTC. Encoded protein: CASSRGTEALYGYTF.

This rearrangement joins TRBV9 to TRBJ2-1; D is unclear. The CDR3 runs 15 residues. The ends were cut back, 4 bases at V and 0 bases at J, with 11 bases in the middle. Germline CDR1 reads SGDLS; CDR2 reads YYNGEE. The CDR3 protein is CASSPSDNSYNEQFF. The CDR3 nucleotides read TGTGCCAGCAGCCCGAGTGATAACTCCTACAATGAGCAGTTCTTC.

The chain has TRBV9 and TRBJ1-4; D perhaps matches TRBD1 (6 bases). CDR3 size: 18 residues. The germline V and J ends were trimmed by 4 bases and 2 bases, with 21 bases remaining between them. Germline assignment: CDR1 SGDLS and CDR2 YYNGEE. The CDR3 loop reads CASSPGTVRGSTNEKLFF. DNA of the CDR3: TGTGCCAGCAGCCCCGGAACGGTGAGGGGGAGCACTAATGAAAAACTGTTTTTT.

This chain links TRBV19 with TRBJ1-2; TRBD1 agrees at 8 bases. The V and J ends lost 5 bases and 3 bases, in that order; junction bases with no gene match: 11. The length of the CDR3 is 16 residues. CDR1 and CDR2 from the germline V gene are LNHDA and SQIVND (reference sequence). CDR3 bases: TGTGCCAGTAGTTCACCGACAGGGGCCCAGGACTATGGCTACACCTTC. Encoded protein: CASSSPTGAQDYGYTF.

This clone was observed a single time. V and J are TRBV5-1 and TRBJ2-1, with 16 bases lining up with TRBD2. The V gene's germline CDR1 is SGHRS and CDR2 YFSETQ. This CDR3 region has 20 residues. Trimming cost V 4 bases and J 2 bases; bases outside gene matches: 12. CDR3 nucleotides: TGCGCCAGCAGCCCACTACCGGGACTAGCGGGAGGGTGGACCTACAATGAGCAGTTCTTC. It yields the protein CASSPLPGLAGGWTYNEQFF. Looking up the rest from reference TRBV5-1 and TRBJ2-1 gives the full variable domain: KAGVTQTPRYLIKTRGQQVTLSCSPISGHRSVSWYQQTPGQGLQFLFEYFSETQRNKGNFPGRFSGRQFSNSRSEMNVSTLELGDSALYLCASSPLPGLAGGWTYNEQFFGPGTRLTVL.

The rearrangement links TRBV5-6 to TRBJ1-1, with TRBD1 as a possible D gene (5 bases). V was pared by 3 bases and J by 4 bases, with 10 bases between. The CDR3 is 13 residues long. Germline V lookup: CDR1 SGHDT, CDR2 YYEEEE. DNA of the CDR3: TGTGCCAGCAGCTGGGGGGGATCCACTGAAGCTTTCTTT. It translates to CASSWGGSTEAFF.

The chain is built from TRBV2 and TRBJ2-3; possible D gene TRBD2, 6 bases. The CDR3 spans 12 residues. CDR1 and CDR2 from the germline V gene are SNHLY and FYNNEI. Between the trimmed V and J ends, which lost 6 bases and 6 bases, there was a span of 10 bases. Here the CDR3 DNA reads TGTGCCAGCAGCACGGACTACGATACGCAGTATTTT. Encoded protein: CASSTDYDTQYF.